These 25 T cell receptor beta chains were all obtained from the same sample, sequenced in a study of blood T cells in healthy people across ages. Primed by a sample-barcoded 5' primer and a J-beta primer mix, a second PCR proceeded for about 7 to 12 cycles. Each CDR3 protein gets one entry after TCRdb re-called the 5' RACE reads with MiXCR. The sample lists under 2,000,000 distinct CDR3 sequences, about 49% seen once, with approximately 2.1% in the top ten. The sample was blood. These receptors were obtained from a woman aged 40 to 55 in good health.

This clonotype has more than one count but fewer than ten. The chain links TRBV6-2 or TRBV6-3 to TRBJ2-5; TRBD2 is a possible D gene (5 bases). Near its end, the DNA agrees better with TRBJ2-7, so the J call may be wrong. The CDR3 is made up of 13 amino acids. Germline V gene data show CDR1 as MNHEY and CDR2 as SVGEGT. In nucleotides, the CDR3 is TGTGCCAGCATGGAGGAACCTACCTACGAGCAGTACTTC. The encoded protein is CASMEEPTYEQYF.

The rearrangement joins TRBV6-2 or TRBV6-3 to TRBJ2-1; 8 nucleotides align to TRBD2. CDR1 and CDR2 (germline): MNHEY, SVGEGT. J was trimmed by 1 base and V by 7 bases; bases with no gene match: 21. CDR3 length: 20 residues. CDR3 sequence: CASTGGGTTAKLTSYNEQFF. The CDR3 bases are TGTGCCAGCACGGGCGGGGGGACGACGGCCAAGCTGACGTCCTACAATGAGCAGTTCTTC.

For this clonotype: The junction does not match germline at one end; this may be a read error. V is TRBV6-6 and J is TRBJ2-7; tentative D call: TRBD2 (6 bases). CDR3 size: 14 residues. CDR1 and CDR2 (germline): MNHNY, SVGAGI (reference sequence). For the CDR3, the DNA is TGTGCCAGTACTGTCGCGGGACGAAGCTTAGAGCTGTACTTC. It is translated as CASTVAGRSLELYF.

V is TRBV13 and J is TRBJ2-1; 12 positions agree with TRBD2. Germline CDR1 reads PRHDT; CDR2 reads FYEKMQ (reference sequence). With 0 bases clipped from V and 2 bases from J, the junction kept 2 bases outside the gene matches. The CDR3 covers 17 residues. CDR3 nucleotides: TGTGCCAGCAGCTTAGGACTAGCGGGGGGCACCTACAATGAGCAGTTCTTC. It translates to CASSLGLAGGTYNEQFF.

The chain carries TRBV5-1 and TRBJ1-1; 7 bases are shared with TRBD1. The ends lost 5 bases at V and 2 bases at J; junction bases unmatched: 9. CDR3 length equals 15 residues. Germline V gene lookup returns CDR1 SGHRS and CDR2 YFSETQ. The CDR3 nucleotides are TGCGCCAGCAGTTGGGGGACAGAGGGAAACACTGAAGCTTTCTTT. Amino acid sequence: CASSWGTEGNTEAFF. Full variable domain (outside the CDR3, taken from reference TRBV5-1 and TRBJ1-1): KAGVTQTPRYLIKTRGQQVTLSCSPISGHRSVSWYQQTPGQGLQFLFEYFSETQRNKGNFPGRFSGRQFSNSRSEMNVSTLELGDSALYLCASSWGTEGNTEAFFGQGTRLTVV.

V gene TRBV12-3 or TRBV12-4 combines with J gene TRBJ2-6; D uncertain. There are 16 residues in the CDR3. V was cut by 7 bases and J by 0 bases, with 13 bases left in between. In nucleotides, the CDR3 is TGTGCCAGCACCCTGGTGGTGGGCTCTGGGGCCAACGTCCTGACTTTC. Amino acids: CASTLVVGSGANVLTF.

This CDR3 reads CASSSDNAYEQYF. CDR3 DNA: TGCGCCAGCAGCTCAGACAACGCCTACGAGCAGTACTTC. This chain links TRBV5-1 with TRBJ2-7, with unresolved D. This CDR3 region has 13 residues. V lost 3 bases to trimming and J lost 2 bases, with 9 bases between them. Per germline, CDR1 SGHRS and CDR2 YFSETQ.

This chain links TRBV4-2 with TRBJ2-1, with a weak D call TRBD2 (5 bases). With 5 bases removed from V and 7 bases from J, the gap between germline ends came to 21 bases. The CDR3 consists of 16 residues. Germline values: CDR1 LGHNA, CDR2 YNFKEQ. As DNA, the CDR3 is TGTGCCAGCAGCGTAGTTGAAGCGGCGAAAGGGAATGAGCAGTTCTTC. Amino acid sequence: CASSVVEAAKGNEQFF.

The chain combines TRBV6-5 with TRBJ1-2, with a weak D call TRBD1 (6 bases). The CDR3 runs to 14 residues. Per the germline V gene, CDR1 is MNHEY and CDR2 is SVGAGI. V lost 4 bases and J 4 bases, leaving 13 bases between the germline ends. The CDR3 nucleotides are TGTGCCAGCAGTTTCAGGACAGAAACCTATGGCTACACCTTC. Translating gives CASSFRTETYGYTF.

This clonotype has just a few counts. The chain has TRBV20-1 and TRBJ2-1; D is possibly TRBD2 (6 bases). The CDR3 sequence is 15 residues long. CDR1 is DFQATT, CDR2 SNEGSKA, per germline (reference sequence). Trimming stripped 3 bases from V and 1 base from J, with 13 bases between. This chain's CDR3 is CSARDLAVSYNEQFF. CDR3 DNA: TGCAGTGCTAGGGACTTAGCGGTGTCCTACAATGAGCAGTTCTTC.

In this sample, this clonotype turned up a few times. A read error is possible here, since a much larger clone lies one base away. The chain joins TRBV9 to TRBJ2-5; no clear D gene. CDR3 length equals 12 residues. Trimming shortened V by 1 base and J by 4 bases, and 5 bases separated the two germline ends. Germline V gives CDR1 SGDLS, CDR2 YYNGEE. The CDR3 is CASSVMGETQYF. The CDR3 DNA is TGTGCCAGCAGCGTAATGGGAGAGACCCAGTACTTC. The variable domain in full, with the rest retrieved from reference TRBV9 and TRBJ2-5, is DSGVTQTPKHLITATGQRVTLRCSPRSGDLSVYWYQQSLDQGLQFLIQYYNGEERAKGNILERFSAQQFPDLHSELNLSSLELGDSALYFCASSVMGETQYFGPGTRLLVL.

This clonotype was seen more than once but under ten times. The J gene is TRBJ1-1, the V gene TRBV6-2 or TRBV6-3; D gene uncertain. Germline lookup yields CDR1 MNHEY and CDR2 SVGEGT. V was trimmed by 6 bases and J by 5 bases, leaving 13 bases between them. CDR3 length equals 13 residues. The CDR3 nucleotides are TGTGCCAGCAGACACCCGGTCTCTACTGAAGCTTTCTTT. Encoded protein: CASRHPVSTEAFF.

Details on this clonotype: At one end, the junction sequence differs from germline, possibly due to a read error. The gene calls are TRBV5-1 and TRBJ1-1, with D possibly being TRBD1 (6 bases). The CDR3 consists of 14 residues. Germline lookup yields CDR1 SGHRS and CDR2 YFSETQ. The CDR3 nucleotides read TGCGCCAGCACCTTGGGAAGGGGGATCACTGAAGCTTTCTTT. It translates to CASTLGRGITEAFF.

The rearrangement uses TRBV27 and TRBJ1-6; 8 bases map to TRBD1. After removal of 7 bases from V and 4 bases from J, the junction contained 6 bases not matched to a gene. Per germline, CDR1 MNHEY and CDR2 SMNVEV (reference sequence). This CDR3 has 15 amino acids. As DNA, the CDR3 is TGTGCCAGCAAGGACAGGGTTCTTTATAATTCACCCCTCCACTTT. It specifies CASKDRVLYNSPLHF.

V is TRBV2 and J is TRBJ2-3; D not resolved. CDR3 size: 12 residues. Germline CDR1 reads SNHLY; CDR2 reads FYNNEI. V was cut by 8 bases and J by 6 bases, with 12 bases left in between. The CDR3 DNA follows: TGTGCCAGCCAGGACCGGTCCGATACGCAGTATTTT. Its translation is CASQDRSDTQYF.

This clonotype occurred once. This chain uses TRBV6-2 or TRBV6-3 with TRBJ2-4; 7 nucleotides align to TRBD1. The CDR3 length is 12 residues. Germline V gene sequence: CDR1 MNHEY, CDR2 SVGEGT. Trimming removed 0 bases from V and 13 bases from J; junction bases left unmatched: 3. CDR3: CASSYSSRGQYF. In nucleotides, the CDR3 is TGTGCCAGCAGTTACTCGAGCAGGGGGCAGTACTTC.

The chain links TRBV7-2 to TRBJ2-5; 10 nucleotides match TRBD2. The junction had 12 bases not matched to a gene; V was cut back by 1 base and J by 13 bases. This CDR3 contains 15 residues. Germline V gives CDR1 SGHTA, CDR2 FQGNSA. As DNA, the CDR3 is TGTGCCAGCAGCTTAGTTTCAGGGACCCGGACTAGCGGGTACTTC. It codes for CASSLVSGTRTSGYF.

This clonotype was seen only a few times. The chain couples TRBV7-9 to TRBJ2-5, with TRBD1 matching 9 bases. The DNA matches TRBJ2-7 better at its end, which makes the J call doubtful. From germline, CDR1 is SEHNR and CDR2 FQNEAQ (reference sequence). CDR3 length: 14 amino acids. In nucleotides, the CDR3 is TGTGCCAGCAGCTACCGGGACAGGGCGAGCGAGCAGTACTTC. Protein: CASSYRDRASEQYF.

The gene calls are TRBV27 and TRBJ2-5; 12 bases fit TRBD2. V was clipped by 5 bases and J by 1 base; unmatched bases: 17. The CDR3 sequence is 20 residues long. In germline, CDR1 is MNHEY, CDR2 SMNVEV (reference sequence). The CDR3 spells CASSPSARILAGGPQETQYF. CDR3 in DNA: TGTGCCAGCAGTCCATCCGCTCGAATACTAGCGGGGGGCCCCCAAGAGACCCAGTACTTC.

The chain combines TRBV29-1 with TRBJ1-2; 10 bases fit TRBD1. The V gene's germline CDR1 is SQVTM and CDR2 ANQGSEA. The CDR3 is 12 amino acids. V lost 7 bases to trimming and J lost 4 bases; unmatched junction nucleotides: 3. The CDR3 reads CSAGQGIYGYTF. The CDR3, as DNA: TGCAGCGCGGGACAGGGGATCTATGGCTACACCTTC.

The gene calls are TRBV20-1 and TRBJ1-1; D not resolved. Trimming left V 0 bases short and J 5 bases short, with 13 bases between. Germline loops: CDR1 DFQATT, CDR2 SNEGSKA (reference sequence). The CDR3 has 14 amino acids. The CDR3 region has the DNA TGCAGTGCTAGAGAAAGGAGAGAACAGACTGAAGCTTTCTTT. This codes for CSARERREQTEAFF.

This clonotype has just a few counts. The chain links TRBV11-2 to TRBJ2-7; 7 bases match TRBD1. CDR1 and CDR2 from the germline V gene are SGHAT and FQNNGV. The CDR3 is 15 residues long. J lost 0 bases, V lost 5 bases, and 7 bases had no gene match. The CDR3 DNA sequence: TGTGCCAGCAGCCGCGACAGGGCCTCCTCCTACGAGCAGTACTTC. Protein: CASSRDRASSYEQYF.

The gene calls are TRBV27 and TRBJ1-5, with D possibly being TRBD1 (6 bases). This CDR3 is 14 amino acids long. V lost 3 bases and J lost 3, with 9 bases in between. CDR1 and CDR2 (germline): MNHEY, SMNVEV (reference sequence). This chain's CDR3 is CASSFGDNNQPQHF. The CDR3 DNA sequence: TGTGCCAGCAGTTTTGGGGACAACAATCAGCCCCAGCATTTT.

This chain links TRBV4-1 with TRBJ2-4, with 10 bases matching TRBD2. Trimming took 1 base from V and 5 from J; bases not matched to a gene: 11. CDR3 length: 18 amino acids. Germline V gene data show CDR1 as MGHRA and CDR2 as YSYEKL. CDR3 sequence reads: CASSQGPSGGASENIQYF. The CDR3 bases are TGCGCCAGCAGCCAAGGGCCCAGCGGGGGGGCATCAGAAAACATTCAGTACTTC.

The chain recombines TRBV5-1 with TRBJ2-5; 10 bases line up with TRBD2. The germline CDR1 and CDR2 sequences are SGHRS and YFSETQ. This CDR3 is built from 16 residues. The junction had 9 bases not matched to a gene; V was cut back by 4 bases and J by 3 bases. The CDR3 bases are TGCGCCAGCAGCCCGGGGCGACTAGCGGGTGAAGAGACCCAGTACTTC. Its translation is CASSPGRLAGEETQYF.